This TCR beta chain was documented in a study of control samples from healthy donors and cancer patients. The table came from immunoSEQ multiplex PCR; TCRdb's copy has only in-frame clones and leaves some out. Of fewer than 120,000 clones listed, approximately 90% are singletons. Looked up from germline, CDR1 is SGHKS and CDR2 is YYEKEE (reference sequence). V lost 3 bases, J lost 3 bases, and 8 bases stayed unmatched. The CDR3 spans 16 residues. This TCR came from a woman aged 60 to 75 with lung cancer. The sample was PBMCs. V gene TRBV5-5 combines with J gene TRBJ2-3; 9 bases are a match to TRBD1. For the CDR3, the DNA is TGTGCCAGCAGCTCGGGGGGACAGGGTAGTACAGATACGCAGTATTTT. As protein: CASSSGGQGSTDTQYF.